This T cell receptor beta chain was captured in a study of chemoradiotherapy in HPV16-positive cancers (dated by TCRdb to 2021 to 2024). For the wider study: Candidate HPV-specific T-cell clones and common TCR motifs were defined by functional T-cell assays performed on cells from a couple of HPV16-positive patients. The candidate HPV-specific TCRs and motifs were then tracked in TCR repertoires from about 93 patients with HPV-related cancers. The study asked whether T-cell immunity against the HPV oncoproteins E6 and E7 changes during chemoradiotherapy and whether it affects survival.

On this clone itself: Its target antigen remains unknown. Base qualities were left out, and no much larger clone turns up one base away.

Receptor libraries were prepared by the immunoSEQ multiplex PCR assay. Sourced from immuneACCESS, this table was stored by TCRdb with only in-frame sequences that have V and J called. A share of the clones is absent; for the studies checked, an unresolved V gene accounts for under half, and the remainder has no known explanation. Within this sample are some 850 clones, with more than 70% of them counted one time only. Under 12% of the sample comes from the top ten. The study at large found these results: The functional definition of HPV-specific T cells came from only a couple of HPV16-positive patients, and the survival association was reported for HPV16-positive patients. Improved recurrence-free survival in HPV16-positive patients was associated with expansion of HPV-responsive T cells during chemoradiotherapy. Expansion of candidate HPV-specific clones and E7-related TCR motifs was observed in the tumor microenvironment during treatment, whereas no such expansion was observed for non-HPV-specific T cells.

Because repertoires were sampled repeatedly during chemoradiotherapy, clonal expansion in the tumor microenvironment could be followed. The CDR3 numbers 11 residues from cysteine through phenylalanine. The sequence is cut down to CDR3 DNA, 33 bases in frame from base 1. The germline V gene (reference sequence) sets CDR1 to GTSNPN and CDR2 to SVGIG. The junction carries 8 bases between V and J, which are trimmed by 0 bases and 9 bases respectively. The sample here was tumor tissue, taken from a patient who underwent chemoradiotherapy. The chain joins TRBV30 to TRBJ1-2; the D gene lacks a confident call. The receptor comes from a human donor with HPV-associated anogenital cancer. CDR3 reads: CAWSVFGRYTF. The nucleotide sequence reads TGTGCCTGGAGTGTGTTCGGGCGCTACACCTTC. Beyond the CDR3, the reference TRBV30 and TRBJ1-2 genes provide the residues; the full variable domain reads: SQTIHQWPATLVQPVGSPLSLECTVEGTSNPNLYWYRQAAGRGLQLLFYSVGIGQISSEVPQNLSASRPQDRQFILSSKKLLLSDSGFYLCAWSVFGRYTFGSGTRLTVV.